This entry describes one TCR beta chain. At baseline, cycle 4 day 1, and cycle 7 day 1, blood was sampled. The germline V gene encodes CDR1 LNHDA and CDR2 SQIVND (reference sequence). The CDR3 length is 15 residues. V was trimmed by 5 bases and J by 0 bases, leaving 11 bases between them. The data originate from a study of OX40 agonist ivuxolimab in advanced cancers. Study summary: At roughly 83% male, the cohort had a mean age of 60 years, ranging from about 23 to 80.

Sequenced by immunoSEQ multiplex PCR; TCRdb stores in-frame clones only, minus some. The sample carries some 74,000 clones, 75% to 95% recorded once. Material: CD4+ or CD8+ T cells sorted from blood, obtained in a trial of the OX40 agonist ivuxolimab. The source is an adult with an advanced solid tumor such as melanoma, head and neck, liver or kidney cancer. The chain joins TRBV19 to TRBJ2-4, with D perhaps TRBD1 (6 bases). CDR3 amino acids: CASSDRNLAKNIQYF. In DNA form, the CDR3 reads TGTGCCAGTAGTGACAGGAATCTAGCCAAAAACATTCAGTACTTC.